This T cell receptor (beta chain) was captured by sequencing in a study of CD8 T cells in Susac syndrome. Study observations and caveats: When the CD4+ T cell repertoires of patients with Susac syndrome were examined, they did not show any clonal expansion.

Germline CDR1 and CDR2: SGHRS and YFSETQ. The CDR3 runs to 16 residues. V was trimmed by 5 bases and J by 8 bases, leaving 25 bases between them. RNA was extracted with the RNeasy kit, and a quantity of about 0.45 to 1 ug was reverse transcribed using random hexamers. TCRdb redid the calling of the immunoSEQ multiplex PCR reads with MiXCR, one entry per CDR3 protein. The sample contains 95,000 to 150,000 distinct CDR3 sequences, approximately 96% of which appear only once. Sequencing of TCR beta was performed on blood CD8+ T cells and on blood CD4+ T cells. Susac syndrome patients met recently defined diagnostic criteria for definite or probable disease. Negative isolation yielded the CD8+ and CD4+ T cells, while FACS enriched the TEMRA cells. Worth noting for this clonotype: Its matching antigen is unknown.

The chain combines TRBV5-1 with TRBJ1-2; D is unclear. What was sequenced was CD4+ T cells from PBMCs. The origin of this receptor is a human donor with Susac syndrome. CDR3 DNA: TGCGCCAGCAGTCACACTACGGCCTCAACATCGGGCGGCTACACCTTC. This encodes CASSHTTASTSGGYTF.